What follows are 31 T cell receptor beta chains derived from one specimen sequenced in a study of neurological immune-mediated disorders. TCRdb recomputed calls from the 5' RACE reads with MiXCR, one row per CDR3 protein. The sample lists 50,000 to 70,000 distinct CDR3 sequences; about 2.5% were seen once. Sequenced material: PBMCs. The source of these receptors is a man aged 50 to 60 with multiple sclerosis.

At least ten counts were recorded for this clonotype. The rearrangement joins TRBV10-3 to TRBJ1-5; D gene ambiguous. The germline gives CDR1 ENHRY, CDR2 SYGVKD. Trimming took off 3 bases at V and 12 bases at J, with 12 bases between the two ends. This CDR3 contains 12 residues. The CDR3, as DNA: TGTGCCATCAGTGAAGAAGCAGAACTCCAGCATTTT. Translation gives CAISEEAELQHF.

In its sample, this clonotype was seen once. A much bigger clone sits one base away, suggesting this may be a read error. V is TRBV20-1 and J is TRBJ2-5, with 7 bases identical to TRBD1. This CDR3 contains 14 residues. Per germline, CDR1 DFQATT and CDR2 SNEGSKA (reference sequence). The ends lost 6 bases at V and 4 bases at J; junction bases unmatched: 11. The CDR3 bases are TGCAGTGCCAGGGAAGGGACAGTGGCAGAGACCCAGTACTTC. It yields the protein CSAREGTVAETQYF.

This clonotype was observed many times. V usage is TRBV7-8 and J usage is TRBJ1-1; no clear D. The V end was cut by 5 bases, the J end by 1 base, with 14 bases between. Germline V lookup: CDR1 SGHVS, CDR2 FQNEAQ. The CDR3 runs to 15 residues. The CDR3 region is CASSVLMGGNTEAFF. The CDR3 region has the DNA TGTGCCAGCAGCGTATTAATGGGAGGGAACACTGAAGCTTTCTTT.

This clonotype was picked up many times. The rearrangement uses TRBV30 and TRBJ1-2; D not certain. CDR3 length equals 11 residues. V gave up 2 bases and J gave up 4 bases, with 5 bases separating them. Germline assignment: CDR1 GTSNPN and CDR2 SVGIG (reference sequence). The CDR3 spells CAWSTSYGYTF. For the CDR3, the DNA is TGTGCCTGGAGTACCAGCTATGGCTACACCTTC.

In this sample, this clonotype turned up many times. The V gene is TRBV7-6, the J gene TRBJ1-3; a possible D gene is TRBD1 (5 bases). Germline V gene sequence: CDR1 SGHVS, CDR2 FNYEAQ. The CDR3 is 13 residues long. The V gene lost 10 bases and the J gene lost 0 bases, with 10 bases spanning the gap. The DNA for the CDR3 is TGTGCCACCCGGGGGGTCTCTGGAAACACCATATATTTT. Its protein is CATRGVSGNTIYF.

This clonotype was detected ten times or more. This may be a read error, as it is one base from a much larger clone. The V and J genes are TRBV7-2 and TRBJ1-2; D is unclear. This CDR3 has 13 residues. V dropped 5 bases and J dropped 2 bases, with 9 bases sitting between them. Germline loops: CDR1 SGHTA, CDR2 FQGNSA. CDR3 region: CASSPDKNYGYTF. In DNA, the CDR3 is TGTGCCAGCAGCCCAGACAAGAACTATGGCTACACCTTC. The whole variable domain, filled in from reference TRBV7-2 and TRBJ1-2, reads GAGVSQSPSNKVTEKGKDVELRCDPISGHTALYWYRQSLGQGLEFLIYFQGNSAPDKSGLPSDRFSAERTGGSVSTLTIQRTQQEDSAVYLCASSPDKNYGYTFGSGTRLTVV.

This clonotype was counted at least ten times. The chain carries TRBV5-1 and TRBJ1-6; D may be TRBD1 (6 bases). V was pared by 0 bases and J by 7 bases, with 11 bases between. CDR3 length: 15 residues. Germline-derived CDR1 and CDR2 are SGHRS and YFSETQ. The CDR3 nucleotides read TGCGCCAGCAGCTTGGACAGGGTTAGGAATTCACCCCTCCACTTT. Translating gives CASSLDRVRNSPLHF.

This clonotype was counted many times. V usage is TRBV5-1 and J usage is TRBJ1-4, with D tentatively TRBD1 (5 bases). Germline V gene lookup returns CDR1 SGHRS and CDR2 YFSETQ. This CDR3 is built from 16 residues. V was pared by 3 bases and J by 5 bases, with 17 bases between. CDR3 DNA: TGCGCCAGCAGCTGGGGTGGACGGGGCCGAAATGAAAAACTGTTTTTT. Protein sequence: CASSWGGRGRNEKLFF. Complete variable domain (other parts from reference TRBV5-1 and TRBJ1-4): KAGVTQTPRYLIKTRGQQVTLSCSPISGHRSVSWYQQTPGQGLQFLFEYFSETQRNKGNFPGRFSGRQFSNSRSEMNVSTLELGDSALYLCASSWGGRGRNEKLFFGSGTQLSVL.

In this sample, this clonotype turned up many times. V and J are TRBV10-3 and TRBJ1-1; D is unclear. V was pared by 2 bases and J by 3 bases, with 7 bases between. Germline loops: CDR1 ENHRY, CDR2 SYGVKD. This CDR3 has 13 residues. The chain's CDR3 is CAISETVDTEAFF. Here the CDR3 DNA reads TGTGCCATCAGTGAGACGGTTGACACTGAAGCTTTCTTT.

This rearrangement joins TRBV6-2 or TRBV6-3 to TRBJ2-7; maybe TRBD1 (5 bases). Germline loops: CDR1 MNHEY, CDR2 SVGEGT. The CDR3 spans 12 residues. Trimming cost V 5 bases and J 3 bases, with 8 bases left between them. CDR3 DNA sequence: TGTGCCAGCAGTCCCCAGGGCTACGAGCAGTACTTC. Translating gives CASSPQGYEQYF.

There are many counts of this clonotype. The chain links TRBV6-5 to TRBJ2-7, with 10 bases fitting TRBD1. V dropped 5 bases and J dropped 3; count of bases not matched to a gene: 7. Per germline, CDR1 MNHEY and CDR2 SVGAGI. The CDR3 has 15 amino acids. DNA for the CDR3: TGTGCCAGCAGTAGAGACAGGGGGCCCATCTACGAGCAGTACTTC. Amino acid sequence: CASSRDRGPIYEQYF.

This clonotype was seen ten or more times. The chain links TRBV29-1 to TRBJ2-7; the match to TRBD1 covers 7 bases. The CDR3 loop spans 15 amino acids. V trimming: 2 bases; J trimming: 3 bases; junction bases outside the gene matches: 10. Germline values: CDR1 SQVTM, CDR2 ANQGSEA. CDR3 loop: CSVELLETGIYEQYF. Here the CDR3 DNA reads TGCAGCGTTGAACTATTAGAGACAGGGATCTACGAGCAGTACTTC.

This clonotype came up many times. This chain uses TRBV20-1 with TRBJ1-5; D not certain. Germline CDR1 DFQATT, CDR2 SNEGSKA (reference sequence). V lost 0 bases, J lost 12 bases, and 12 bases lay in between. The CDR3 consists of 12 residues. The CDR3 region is CSARDLEAFQHF. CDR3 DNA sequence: TGCAGTGCTAGAGATTTGGAGGCGTTCCAGCATTTT.

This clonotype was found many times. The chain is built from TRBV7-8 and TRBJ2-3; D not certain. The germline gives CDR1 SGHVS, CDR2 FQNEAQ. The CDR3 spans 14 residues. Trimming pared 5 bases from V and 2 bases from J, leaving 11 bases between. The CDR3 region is CASSPQTYTDTQYF. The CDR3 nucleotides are TGTGCCAGCAGCCCCCAAACATACACAGATACGCAGTATTTT.

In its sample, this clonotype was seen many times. CDR3 loop: CATSRATETQYF. The DNA for the CDR3 is TGTGCCACCAGCAGAGCCACAGAGACCCAGTACTTC. The chain links TRBV15 to TRBJ2-5; D gene uncertain. V was clipped by 1 base and J by 4 bases, with 4 bases between them. CDR1 and CDR2 from the germline V gene are LNHNV and YYDKDF (reference sequence). This CDR3 is 12 amino acids long.

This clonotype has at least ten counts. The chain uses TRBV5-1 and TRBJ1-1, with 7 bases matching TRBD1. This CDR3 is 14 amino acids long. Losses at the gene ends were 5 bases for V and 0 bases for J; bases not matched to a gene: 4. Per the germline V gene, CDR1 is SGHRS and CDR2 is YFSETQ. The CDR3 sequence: CASRAGQMNTEAFF. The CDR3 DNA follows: TGCGCCAGCAGGGCGGGACAGATGAACACTGAAGCTTTCTTT. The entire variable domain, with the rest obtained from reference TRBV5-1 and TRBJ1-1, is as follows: KAGVTQTPRYLIKTRGQQVTLSCSPISGHRSVSWYQQTPGQGLQFLFEYFSETQRNKGNFPGRFSGRQFSNSRSEMNVSTLELGDSALYLCASRAGQMNTEAFFGQGTRLTVV.

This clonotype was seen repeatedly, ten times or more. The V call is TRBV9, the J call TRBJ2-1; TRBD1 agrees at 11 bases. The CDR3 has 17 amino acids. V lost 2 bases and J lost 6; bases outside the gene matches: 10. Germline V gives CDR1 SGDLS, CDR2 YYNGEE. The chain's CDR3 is CASSVGGTGGLGNEQFF. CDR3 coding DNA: TGTGCCAGCAGCGTTGGAGGGACAGGGGGACTGGGCAATGAGCAGTTCTTC.

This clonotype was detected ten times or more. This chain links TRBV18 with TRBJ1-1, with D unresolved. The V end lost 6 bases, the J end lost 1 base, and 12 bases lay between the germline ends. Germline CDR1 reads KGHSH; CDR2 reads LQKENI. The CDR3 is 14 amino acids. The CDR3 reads CASSQRTENTEAFF. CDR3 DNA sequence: TGTGCCAGCTCTCAAAGAACAGAGAACACTGAAGCTTTCTTT.

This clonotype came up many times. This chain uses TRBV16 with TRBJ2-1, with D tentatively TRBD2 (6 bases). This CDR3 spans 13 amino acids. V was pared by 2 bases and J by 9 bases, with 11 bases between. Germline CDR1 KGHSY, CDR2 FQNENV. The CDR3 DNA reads TGTGCCAGCAGCCAAAGGGAGGTCGGTGAGCAGTTCTTC. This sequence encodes CASSQREVGEQFF.

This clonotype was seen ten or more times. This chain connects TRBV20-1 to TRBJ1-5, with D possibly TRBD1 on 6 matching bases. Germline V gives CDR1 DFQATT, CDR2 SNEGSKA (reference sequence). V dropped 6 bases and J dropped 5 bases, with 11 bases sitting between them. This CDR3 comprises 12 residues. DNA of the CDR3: TGCAGTGCAAAAACAGGGTATCAGCCCCAGCATTTT. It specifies CSAKTGYQPQHF.

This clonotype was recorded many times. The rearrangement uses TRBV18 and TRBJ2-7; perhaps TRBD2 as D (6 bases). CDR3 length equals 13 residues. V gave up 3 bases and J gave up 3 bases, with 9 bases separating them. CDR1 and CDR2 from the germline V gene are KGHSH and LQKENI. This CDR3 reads CASSPGLSYEQYF. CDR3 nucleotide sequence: TGTGCCAGCTCACCGGGACTCAGCTACGAGCAGTACTTC.

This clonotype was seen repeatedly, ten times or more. The CDR3 here is CASSLATGEVNEQFF. CDR3 DNA: TGTGCCAGCAGCTTGGCGACAGGGGAGGTCAATGAGCAGTTCTTC. The V gene is TRBV5-4, the J gene TRBJ2-1; 8 positions agree with TRBD1. This CDR3 has 15 residues. Germline assignment: CDR1 SGHNT and CDR2 YYREEE (reference sequence). Trimming at V came to 0 bases and at J to 6 bases, leaving 5 bases not matched to a gene.

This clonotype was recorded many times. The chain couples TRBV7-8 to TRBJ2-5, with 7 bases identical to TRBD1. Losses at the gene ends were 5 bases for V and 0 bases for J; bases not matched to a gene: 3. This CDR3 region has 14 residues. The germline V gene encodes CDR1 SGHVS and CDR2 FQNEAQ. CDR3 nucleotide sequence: TGTGCCAGCAGCCAACAGGGGTACCAAGAGACCCAGTACTTC. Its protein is CASSQQGYQETQYF.

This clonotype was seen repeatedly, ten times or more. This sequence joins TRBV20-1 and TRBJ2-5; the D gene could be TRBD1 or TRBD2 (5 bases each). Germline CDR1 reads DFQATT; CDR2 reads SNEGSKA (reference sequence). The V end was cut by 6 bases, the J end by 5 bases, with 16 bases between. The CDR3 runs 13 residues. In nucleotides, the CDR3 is TGCAGTGCCCCAAGGGACGGTCGGGAGACCCAGTACTTC. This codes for CSAPRDGRETQYF.

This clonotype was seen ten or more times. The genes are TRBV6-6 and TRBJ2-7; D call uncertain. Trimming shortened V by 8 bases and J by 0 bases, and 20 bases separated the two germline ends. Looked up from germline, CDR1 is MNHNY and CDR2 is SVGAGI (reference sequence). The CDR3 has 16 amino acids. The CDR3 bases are TGTGCCAGCGAAGTTAAGAGGCAGGTTGCCTCCTACGAGCAGTACTTC. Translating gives CASEVKRQVASYEQYF.

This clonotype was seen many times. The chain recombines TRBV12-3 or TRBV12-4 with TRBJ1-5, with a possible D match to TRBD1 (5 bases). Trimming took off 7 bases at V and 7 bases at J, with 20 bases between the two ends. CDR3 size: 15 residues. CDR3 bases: TGTGCCAGCACCCGGGACTGGTCGTCTTCGCAGCCCCAGCATTTT. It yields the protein CASTRDWSSSQPQHF.

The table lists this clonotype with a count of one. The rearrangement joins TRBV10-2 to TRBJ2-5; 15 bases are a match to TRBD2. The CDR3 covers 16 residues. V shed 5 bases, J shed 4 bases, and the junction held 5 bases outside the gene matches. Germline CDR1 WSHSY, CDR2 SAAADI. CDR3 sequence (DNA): TGCGCCAGCAGTCAGGGACTAGCGGGGGGCGGAGAGACCCAGTACTTC. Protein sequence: CASSQGLAGGGETQYF.

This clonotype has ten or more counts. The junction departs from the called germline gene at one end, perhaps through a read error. The CDR3 sequence: CASRLGQGQETQYF. CDR3 coding DNA: TGCGCCAGCAGATTGGGACAGGGCCAAGAGACCCAGTACTTC. The chain links TRBV5-1 to TRBJ2-5, with 9 bases that match TRBD1. The CDR3 contains 14 residues. Germline-derived CDR1 and CDR2 are SGHRS and YFSETQ.

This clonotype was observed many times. The CDR3 loop is CASSFGRVSTDTQYF. The CDR3 DNA follows: TGCGCCAGCAGCTTTGGGAGGGTCAGCACAGATACGCAGTATTTT. V is TRBV5-1 and J is TRBJ2-3; 7 nucleotides line up with TRBD2. V dropped 2 bases and J dropped 0; count of bases not matched to a gene: 3. Germline V lookup: CDR1 SGHRS, CDR2 YFSETQ. There are 15 residues in the CDR3.

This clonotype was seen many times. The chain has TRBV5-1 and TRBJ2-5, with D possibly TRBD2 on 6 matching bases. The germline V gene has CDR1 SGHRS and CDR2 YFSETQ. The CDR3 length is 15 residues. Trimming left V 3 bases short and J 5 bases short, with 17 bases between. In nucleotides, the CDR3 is TGCGCCAGCAGCTGGACGGCGGGGCTAGGGGAGACCCAGTACTTC. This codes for CASSWTAGLGETQYF.

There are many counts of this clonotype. For the CDR3, the DNA is TGTGCCAGCGCAGACAGGGGCGCTGAAGCTTTCTTT. Protein: CASADRGAEAFF. This chain connects TRBV12-3 or TRBV12-4 to TRBJ1-1; 8 bases match TRBD1. Trimming cost V 8 bases and J 6 bases; bases outside gene matches: 5. The CDR3 runs to 12 residues.